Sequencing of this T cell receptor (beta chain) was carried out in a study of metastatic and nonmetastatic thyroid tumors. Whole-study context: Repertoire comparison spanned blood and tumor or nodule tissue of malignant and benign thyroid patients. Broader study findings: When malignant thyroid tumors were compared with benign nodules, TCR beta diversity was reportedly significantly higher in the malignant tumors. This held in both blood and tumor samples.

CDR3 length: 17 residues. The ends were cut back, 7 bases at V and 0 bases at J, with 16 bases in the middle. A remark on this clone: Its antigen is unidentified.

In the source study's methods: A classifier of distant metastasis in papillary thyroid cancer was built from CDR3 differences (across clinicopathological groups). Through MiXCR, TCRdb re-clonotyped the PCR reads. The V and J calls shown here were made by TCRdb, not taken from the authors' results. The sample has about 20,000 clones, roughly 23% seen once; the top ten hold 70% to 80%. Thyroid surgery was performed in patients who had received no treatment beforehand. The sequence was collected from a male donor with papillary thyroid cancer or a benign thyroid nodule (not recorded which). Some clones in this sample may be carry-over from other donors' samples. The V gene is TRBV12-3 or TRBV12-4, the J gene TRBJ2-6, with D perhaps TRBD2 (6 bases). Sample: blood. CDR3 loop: CASTGDWPSSGANVLTF. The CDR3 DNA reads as TGTGCCAGCACCGGGGACTGGCCGTCCTCTGGGGCCAACGTCCTGACTTTC.